This T cell receptor beta chain was recorded in a study of vaccination and CD4 T cells after COVID-19. Treatment meaning: roughly 10-day PBMC culture with coronavirus spike peptide pools or control peptides (ViraFEST assay). During the years 2011-2018, before the COVID-19 pandemic, the unexposed donor's CD4+ T cells were collected. Over 1.5 million PBMCs went into each well for culture with approximately 9.4 IU/ml IL-2 and roughly 9 ug/ml peptide pools. Cells permitting, SARS-CoV-2 S/N and four cold-coronavirus spikes were tested on unexposed-donor CD4+ T cells. The length of the CDR3 is 13 residues. The germline V and J ends were trimmed by 2 bases and 4 bases, with 8 bases remaining between them. Germline V gene sequence: CDR1 DFQATT, CDR2 SNEGSKA (reference sequence). A remark on this clonotype: The target antigen is unknown. It may be a read error: a sequence one base away is much more abundant.

Sequencing of cultured CD4+ T cell DNA used the Oncomine TCR Beta short-read assay. Scientists extracted genomic DNA from CD4+ T cells grown in culture. MiXCR, run by TCRdb on the PCR reads, gives a single entry per CDR3 protein. This table holds roughly 11,000 distinct CDR3 sequences, around a third found once. The TCR was taken from a human donor in good health. The chain recombines TRBV20-1 with TRBJ2-2; D unclear. Sequencing was carried out using CD4+ T cells from blood, cultured in vitro. This chain's CDR3 is CSARRRSTGELFF. The CDR3 DNA is TGCAGTGCTAGAAGGAGATCCACCGGGGAGCTGTTTTTT.